The clone carrying this T cell receptor (beta chain) was counted many times. The data derive from a study of T cells after yellow fever vaccination. TCR cDNA was made by 5'RACE template switching, adding a universal primer site and UMIs. From the 5' RACE reads, TCRdb called clonotypes with MiXCR, one entry per CDR3 protein. The repertoire includes around 60,000 distinct CDR3 sequences, 5.5% to 6% of them detected once, and around 30% sits in the top ten. The CDR3 consists of 14 residues. CDR1 is DFQATT and CDR2 is SNEGSKA in the germline V gene (reference sequence). The junction had 4 bases not matched to a gene; V was cut back by 0 bases and J by 7 bases. Notes on the study in general: CD4 and CD8 compartments shared a small share of clonotypes, likely from convergent recombination. The secondary response was weaker but peaked faster, day 5 versus 15.

V usage is TRBV20-1 and J usage is TRBJ2-1, with 9 bases that match TRBD2. Sequenced here: PBMCs, either bulk or a sorted T-cell subset (CD4+, CD8+, memory, or dextramer-sorted; not recorded which), sampled on the day of the yellow fever booster vaccination. This TCR was sampled from a man between 18 and 35 years old who received the YFV17D yellow fever vaccine. The CDR3 protein is CSARDLAGWNEQFF. CDR3 DNA sequence: TGCAGTGCTAGAGATCTAGCGGGGTGGAATGAGCAGTTCTTC.